The 16 T cell receptor beta chains in this list originate from one sample, sequenced in a study of cytomegalovirus exposure and HLA in healthy donors. Primers for the PCR totalled 60 Vbeta and 13 Jbeta. Assay: immunoSEQ multiplex PCR; the TCRdb copy retains only in-frame clones and omits some. The table lists 150,000 to 200,000 clones, about 82% of them singletons. The sample was PBMCs. The receptors come from a woman aged 50 to 60 in good health and CMV-seronegative.

The chain couples TRBV5-8 to TRBJ2-1, with a weak D call TRBD2 (5 bases). Germline V lookup: CDR1 SGHTS, CDR2 YDEGEE. There are 18 residues in the CDR3. Trimming removed 0 bases from V and 0 bases from J, with 16 bases in between. CDR3: CASSLVPSRSYSYNEQFF. CDR3 nucleotide sequence: TGTGCCAGCAGCTTGGTTCCTAGCCGAAGCTACTCCTACAATGAGCAGTTCTTC.

The chain combines TRBV5-4 with TRBJ1-1; no clear D gene. With 2 bases removed from V and 4 bases from J, the gap between germline ends came to 12 bases. CDR3 length: 14 amino acids. Germline V lookup: CDR1 SGHNT, CDR2 YYREEE (reference sequence). The CDR3 is CASSFGQDVTEAFF. DNA for the CDR3: TGTGCCAGCAGCTTTGGGCAGGATGTCACTGAAGCTTTCTTT.

V is TRBV19 and J is TRBJ1-1, with a weak D call TRBD1 (5 bases). Trimming took off 5 bases at V and 8 bases at J, with 15 bases between the two ends. Germline CDR1 LNHDA, CDR2 SQIVND (reference sequence). The CDR3 covers 13 residues. Written as DNA, the CDR3 is TGTGCCAGTAGTCGTCGCGGGACGGGCGAAGCTTTCTTT. Translation gives CASSRRGTGEAFF.

The sample holds one count of this clone. This rearrangement joins TRBV30 to TRBJ1-5; a weak D match, TRBD1 (6 bases). CDR1 is GTSNPN and CDR2 is SVGIG in the germline V gene (reference sequence). Deletions cut 1 base from V and 7 bases from J, with 11 bases between. This CDR3 contains 13 residues. CDR3 in amino acids: CAWSGGGEQPQHF. DNA of the CDR3: TGTGCCTGGAGTGGAGGGGGGGAACAGCCCCAGCATTTT. The whole variable domain, remainder taken from reference TRBV30 and TRBJ1-5, is SQTIHQWPATLVQPVGSPLSLECTVEGTSNPNLYWYRQAAGRGLQLLFYSVGIGQISSEVPQNLSASRPQDRQFILSSKKLLLSDSGFYLCAWSGGGEQPQHFGDGTRLSIL.

This clone has a single count. The chain is built from TRBV5-4 and TRBJ2-7; TRBD1 aligns across 9 bases. The ends lost 1 base at V and 0 bases at J; junction bases unmatched: 5. The CDR3 length is 16 residues. Germline V gene lookup returns CDR1 SGHNT and CDR2 YYREEE (reference sequence). The DNA of the CDR3 is TGTGCCAGCAGCTTGTCGGCACAGGGGGCCTCCTACGAGCAGTACTTC. This codes for CASSLSAQGASYEQYF.

V usage is TRBV18 and J usage is TRBJ2-7, with D tentatively TRBD2 (5 bases). Germline V gives CDR1 KGHSH, CDR2 LQKENI. The V end was cut by 4 bases, the J end by 4 bases, with 11 bases between. This CDR3 has 13 amino acids. The CDR3 DNA follows: TGTGCCAGCTCACTCACCTTAGCGTACGAGCAGTACTTC. It encodes CASSLTLAYEQYF.

This clone was detected only a few times. The V call is TRBV7-6, the J call TRBJ1-1; no reliable D call. CDR1 is SGHVS and CDR2 is FNYEAQ in the germline V gene. The CDR3 is 13 residues long. The germline V and J ends were trimmed by 3 bases and 1 base, with 6 bases remaining between them. The CDR3 sequence: CASSFLRNTEAFF. As DNA, the CDR3 is TGTGCCAGCAGCTTCCTTCGGAACACTGAAGCTTTCTTT.

J is TRBJ2-7 and V is TRBV7-8, with 8 bases identical to TRBD1. The CDR3 is 14 residues long. The V gene's germline CDR1 is SGHVS and CDR2 FQNEAQ. Losses at the gene ends were 5 bases for V and 4 bases for J; bases not matched to a gene: 7. The CDR3 loop is CASSRGQGEYEQYF. The CDR3 DNA follows: TGTGCCAGCAGCCGAGGACAGGGAGAGTACGAGCAGTACTTC.

As to this clone: A junction end diverges from the germline sequence, so it may reflect a read error. The chain is built from TRBV7-9 and TRBJ2-2; possible D gene TRBD2, 5 bases. Germline values: CDR1 SEHNR, CDR2 FQNEAQ (reference sequence). This CDR3 contains 18 residues. The CDR3, as DNA: TGTTCCAGCAGCTTAGCGTGGGTTCTAGCCCTTGGCACCGGGGAGCTGTTTTTT. It yields the protein CSSSLAWVLALGTGELFF.

This chain links TRBV4-2 with TRBJ2-1, with 8 bases fitting TRBD2. Trimming at V came to 1 base and at J to 8 bases, leaving 13 bases not matched to a gene. Germline V gene sequence: CDR1 LGHNA, CDR2 YNFKEQ. The CDR3 loop spans 17 amino acids. The DNA of the CDR3 is TGTGCCAGCAGCCAAGGCAACGGGAGGGCATCGGGTGATGAGCAGTTCTTC. Its protein product is CASSQGNGRASGDEQFF.

The chain has TRBV18 and TRBJ2-1, with TRBD1 matching over 7 bases. CDR3 length equals 14 residues. In germline, CDR1 is KGHSH, CDR2 LQKENI. Losses at the gene ends were 4 bases for V and 0 bases for J; bases not matched to a gene: 0. The CDR3 DNA sequence: TGTGCCAGCTCACGGGACAGCTCCTACAATGAGCAGTTCTTC. Translation: CASSRDSSYNEQFF.

This chain connects TRBV5-6 to TRBJ2-7, with a possible D match to TRBD2 (6 bases). The V end was cut by 4 bases, the J end by 4 bases, with 18 bases between. This CDR3 has 15 amino acids. Germline CDR1 and CDR2: SGHDT and YYEEEE. The chain's CDR3 is CASSAPGRGIYEQYF. The DNA of the CDR3 is TGTGCCAGCAGCGCCCCGGGACGGGGGATTTACGAGCAGTACTTC.

This clone is a singleton in its sample. The chain recombines TRBV30 with TRBJ2-2; unclear D gene. Trimming shortened V by 4 bases and J by 0 bases, and 9 bases separated the two germline ends. Germline-derived CDR1 and CDR2 are GTSNPN and SVGIG (reference sequence). This CDR3 region has 14 residues. The CDR3 sequence is CAWKETSNTGELFF. Here the CDR3 DNA reads TGTGCCTGGAAGGAGACCTCGAACACCGGGGAGCTGTTTTTT.

This chain links TRBV11-2 with TRBJ2-7, with TRBD2 identical over 8 bases. This CDR3 spans 15 amino acids. J gave up 3 bases and V 4 bases, and 8 bases lay outside the gene matches. The germline CDR1 and CDR2 sequences are SGHAT and FQNNGV. The CDR3 DNA reads as TGTGCCAGCAGCTGGGCGGGACTAGGGGGCTACGAGCAGTACTTC. Translation gives CASSWAGLGGYEQYF.

There are a few counts of this clone. The J gene is TRBJ2-7, the V gene TRBV28, with 7 bases fitting TRBD2. V gave up 3 bases and J gave up 2 bases; unmatched junction bases: 10. This CDR3 comprises 16 residues. Looked up from germline, CDR1 is MDHEN and CDR2 is SYDVKM. In nucleotides, the CDR3 is TGTGCCAGCAGTTTCAGGGCGGGAGTGGCCCCCTACGAGCAGTACTTC. Its translation: CASSFRAGVAPYEQYF.

V usage is TRBV7-9 and J usage is TRBJ1-2; D is possibly TRBD1 (5 bases). The germline V gene has CDR1 SEHNR and CDR2 FQNEAQ (reference sequence). V gave up 2 bases and J gave up 2 bases, with 24 bases separating them. The CDR3 sequence is 19 residues long. Here the CDR3 DNA reads TGTGCCAGCAGCTTACTTTCTTGGGTTAGGGGCGTGGAAAACTATGGCTACACCTTC. Encoded protein: CASSLLSWVRGVENYGYTF.